The 5 T cell receptor beta chains in this list originate from one sample, sequenced in a study of T cell changes during pregnancy in multiple sclerosis. Repertoires were generated with immunoSEQ multiplex PCR, while TCRdb's copy carries only in-frame clones and drops some. Here the sample spans over 100,000 clones, 80% to 95% being singletons. The sample consisted of peripheral blood, taken in the third trimester of pregnancy. These receptors were obtained from a female donor with multiple sclerosis, enrolled in a pregnancy study.

In its sample, this clone was seen a few times. V and J are TRBV30 and TRBJ1-1; 7 positions agree with TRBD1. This CDR3 comprises 15 residues. Germline assignment: CDR1 GTSNPN and CDR2 SVGIG (reference sequence). V gave up 4 bases and J gave up 5 bases; unmatched junction bases: 13. For the CDR3, the DNA is TGTGCCTGGAACGCCCAGGGGGACGGGAGAACTGAAGCTTTCTTT. Translation: CAWNAQGDGRTEAFF.

The genes are TRBV11-2 and TRBJ2-7; 11 bases map to TRBD2. J gave up 6 bases and V 1 base, and 2 bases lay outside the gene matches. There are 14 residues in the CDR3. Germline V gene lookup returns CDR1 SGHAT and CDR2 FQNNGV. This CDR3 is CASSLGLAGREQYF. The CDR3 DNA sequence: TGTGCCAGCAGCTTAGGACTAGCGGGACGCGAGCAGTACTTC.

In its sample, this clone was seen a few times. The chain has TRBV6-5 and TRBJ1-6; perhaps TRBD1 as D (6 bases). Between the trimmed V and J ends, which lost 4 bases and 6 bases, there was a span of 10 bases. Germline V CDR1 and CDR2: MNHEY, SVGAGI. This CDR3 has 14 amino acids. The DNA for the CDR3 is TGTGCCAGCAGTTCCTTAGGGGGTAATTCACCCCTCCACTTT. Its translation: CASSSLGGNSPLHF.

The chain recombines TRBV7-3 with TRBJ2-1; D is unresolved. CDR1 is SGHTA and CDR2 is FQGTGA in the germline V gene. Trimming shortened V by 2 bases and J by 2 bases, and 10 bases separated the two germline ends. The CDR3 length is 15 residues. The CDR3 loop is CASSLRQSAYNEQFF. In nucleotides, the CDR3 is TGTGCCAGCAGCTTACGCCAGTCAGCCTACAATGAGCAGTTCTTC.

The V and J genes are TRBV18 and TRBJ1-1; possible D gene TRBD1, 5 bases. The germline CDR1 and CDR2 sequences are KGHSH and LQKENI. Deletions cut 3 bases from V and 8 bases from J, with 10 bases between. The CDR3 extends over 12 amino acids. The CDR3 DNA reads as TGTGCCAGCTCACCGTTGGGGCCAGAAGCTTTCTTT. Protein sequence: CASSPLGPEAFF.